This T cell receptor beta chain was sequenced in a study of blood T cell repertoires in COVID-19. Germline assignment: CDR1 MRHNA and CDR2 SNTAGT. The CDR3 consists of 17 residues. V lost 5 bases and J lost 1; bases outside the gene matches: 11. Sequencing was performed with immunoSEQ multiplex PCR; in TCRdb, only in-frame clones are kept and a portion is missing. The repertoire has about 180,000 clones, 60% to 85% of them found once; the top ten carry 8% to 8.5%. The TCR originated in a woman aged 60-70 years with COVID-19, enrolled during active disease. This chain uses TRBV6-4 with TRBJ2-1, with 7 bases lining up with TRBD2. The sequencing sample was made of peripheral blood. The CDR3 is CASSRSAGVTSYNEQFF. Written as DNA, the CDR3 is TGTGCCAGCAGTCGGTCGGCGGGGGTTACTTCCTACAATGAGCAGTTCTTC.